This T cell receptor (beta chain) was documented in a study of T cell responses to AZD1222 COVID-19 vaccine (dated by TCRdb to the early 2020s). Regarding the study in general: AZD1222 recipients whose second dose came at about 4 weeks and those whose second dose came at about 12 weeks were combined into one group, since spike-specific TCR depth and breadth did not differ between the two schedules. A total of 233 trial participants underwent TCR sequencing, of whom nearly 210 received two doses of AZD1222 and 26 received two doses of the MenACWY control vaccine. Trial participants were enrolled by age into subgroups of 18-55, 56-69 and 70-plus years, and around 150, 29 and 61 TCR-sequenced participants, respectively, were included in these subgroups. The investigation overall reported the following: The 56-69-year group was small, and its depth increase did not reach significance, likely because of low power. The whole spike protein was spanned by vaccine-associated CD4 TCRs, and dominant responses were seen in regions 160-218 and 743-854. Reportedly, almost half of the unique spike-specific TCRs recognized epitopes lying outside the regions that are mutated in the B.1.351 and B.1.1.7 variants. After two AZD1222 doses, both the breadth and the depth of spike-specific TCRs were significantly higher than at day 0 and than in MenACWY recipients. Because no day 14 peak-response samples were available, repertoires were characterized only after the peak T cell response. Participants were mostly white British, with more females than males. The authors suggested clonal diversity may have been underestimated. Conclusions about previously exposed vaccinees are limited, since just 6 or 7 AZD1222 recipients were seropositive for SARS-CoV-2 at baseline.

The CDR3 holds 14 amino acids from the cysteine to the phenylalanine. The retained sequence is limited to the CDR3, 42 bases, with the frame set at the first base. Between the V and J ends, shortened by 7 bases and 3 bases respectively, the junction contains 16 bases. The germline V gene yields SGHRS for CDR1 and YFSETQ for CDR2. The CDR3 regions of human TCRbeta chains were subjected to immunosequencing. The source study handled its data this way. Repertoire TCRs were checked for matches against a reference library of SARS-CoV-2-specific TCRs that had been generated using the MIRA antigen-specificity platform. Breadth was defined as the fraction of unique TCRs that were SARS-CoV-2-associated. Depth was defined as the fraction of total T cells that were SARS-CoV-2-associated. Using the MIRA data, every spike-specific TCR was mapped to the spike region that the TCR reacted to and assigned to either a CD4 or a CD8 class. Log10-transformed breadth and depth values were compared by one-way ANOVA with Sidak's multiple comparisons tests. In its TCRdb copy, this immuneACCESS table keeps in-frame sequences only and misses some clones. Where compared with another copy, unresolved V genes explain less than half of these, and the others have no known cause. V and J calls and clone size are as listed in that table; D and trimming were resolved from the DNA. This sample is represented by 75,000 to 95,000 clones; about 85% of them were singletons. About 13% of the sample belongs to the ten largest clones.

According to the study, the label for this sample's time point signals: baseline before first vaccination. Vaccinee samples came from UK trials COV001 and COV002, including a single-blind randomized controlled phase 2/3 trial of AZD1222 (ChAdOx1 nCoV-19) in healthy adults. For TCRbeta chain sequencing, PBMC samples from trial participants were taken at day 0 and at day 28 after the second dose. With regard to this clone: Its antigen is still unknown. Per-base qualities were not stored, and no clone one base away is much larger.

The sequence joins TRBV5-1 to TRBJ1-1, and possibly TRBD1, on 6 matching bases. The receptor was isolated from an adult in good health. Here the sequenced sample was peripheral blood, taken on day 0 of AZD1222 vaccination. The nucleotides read TGCGCCAGCGGAACAGGGTCCGGGGACACTGAAGCTTTCTTT. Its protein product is CASGTGSGDTEAFF.